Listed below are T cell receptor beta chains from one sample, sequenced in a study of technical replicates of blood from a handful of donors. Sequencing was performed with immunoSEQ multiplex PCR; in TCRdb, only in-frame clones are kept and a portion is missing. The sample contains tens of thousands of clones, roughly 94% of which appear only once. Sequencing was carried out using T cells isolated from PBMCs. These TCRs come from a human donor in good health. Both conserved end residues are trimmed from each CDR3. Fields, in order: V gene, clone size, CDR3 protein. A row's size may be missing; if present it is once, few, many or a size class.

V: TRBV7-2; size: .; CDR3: ASSLLPLYEQY
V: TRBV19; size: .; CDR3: ASSPLAGGGADTQY
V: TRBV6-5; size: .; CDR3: ASSFQGANEQF
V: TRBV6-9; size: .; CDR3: AGTGERGYT
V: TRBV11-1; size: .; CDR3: ASSLRGWPYEQY
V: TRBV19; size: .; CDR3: ASRPEPGTYRSNQPQH
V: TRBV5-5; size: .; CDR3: ASSPVTGDQPQH
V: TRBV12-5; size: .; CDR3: ASGFPGATHYGYT
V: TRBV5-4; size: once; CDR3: ASSLDPGQETQY
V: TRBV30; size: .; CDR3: AWSQKLQEQF
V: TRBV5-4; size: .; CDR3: ASSPTVSSYNEQF
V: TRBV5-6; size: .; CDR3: ASSFDGRAISTYEQY
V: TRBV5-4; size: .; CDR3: ASSLDSEAF
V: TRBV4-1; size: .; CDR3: ASSQELAGSEQF
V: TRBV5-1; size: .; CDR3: ASSSDTGSTGYT
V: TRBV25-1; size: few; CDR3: ASSESGRITEAF
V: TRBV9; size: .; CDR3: ASSGSVSETQY
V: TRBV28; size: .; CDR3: ASSYRTGFYEQY
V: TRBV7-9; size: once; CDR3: ASGRDPNQETQY
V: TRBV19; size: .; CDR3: ASSEHRDIYNEQF
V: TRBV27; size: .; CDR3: ASSLLGDEQY
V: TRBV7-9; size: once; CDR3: ASSPRTSPVL
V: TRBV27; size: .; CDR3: ASSFSPLRAQETQY
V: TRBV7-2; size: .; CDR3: ASSLWSTSNQPQH
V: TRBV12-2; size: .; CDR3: ASRLAGDSGRENTGELF
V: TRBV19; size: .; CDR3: ASSIDRETGAHQPQH
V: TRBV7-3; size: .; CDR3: ASSLRGSEIITEAF
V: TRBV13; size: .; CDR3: ASSFGNTEAF
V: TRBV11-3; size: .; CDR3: ASSQPTSGNFYEQY